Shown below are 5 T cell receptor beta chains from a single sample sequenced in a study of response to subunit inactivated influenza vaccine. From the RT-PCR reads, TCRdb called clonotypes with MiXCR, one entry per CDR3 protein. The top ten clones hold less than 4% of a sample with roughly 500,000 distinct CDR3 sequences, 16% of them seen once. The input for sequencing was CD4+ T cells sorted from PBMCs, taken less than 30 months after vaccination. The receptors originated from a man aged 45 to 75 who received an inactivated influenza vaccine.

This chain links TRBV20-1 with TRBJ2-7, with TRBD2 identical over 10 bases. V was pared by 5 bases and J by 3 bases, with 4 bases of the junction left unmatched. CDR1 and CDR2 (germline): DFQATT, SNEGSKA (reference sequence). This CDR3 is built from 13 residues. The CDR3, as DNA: TGCAGTGCTGGACTAGCGGAAGGCTACGAGCAGTACTTC. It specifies CSAGLAEGYEQYF.

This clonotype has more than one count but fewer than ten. The CDR3 DNA sequence: TGCAGCGCCGACAGGGATGCTTTCTTT. It encodes CSADRDAFF. This chain links TRBV29-1 with TRBJ1-1; 7 nucleotides agree with TRBD1. Germline loops: CDR1 SQVTM, CDR2 ANQGSEA. The trim removed 7 bases at V and 11 bases at J, leaving 4 bases unmatched. The CDR3 is made up of 9 amino acids.

The CDR3 nucleotides read TGCGCCAGCAGCTTTCCTGACAGGGGGACGTCTGAAGCTTTCTTT. This translates into CASSFPDRGTSEAFF. The J gene is TRBJ1-1, the V gene TRBV5-1; TRBD1 matches at 9 bases. This CDR3 comprises 15 residues. Trimming removed 2 bases from V and 6 bases from J; junction bases left unmatched: 8. Germline assignment: CDR1 SGHRS and CDR2 YFSETQ.

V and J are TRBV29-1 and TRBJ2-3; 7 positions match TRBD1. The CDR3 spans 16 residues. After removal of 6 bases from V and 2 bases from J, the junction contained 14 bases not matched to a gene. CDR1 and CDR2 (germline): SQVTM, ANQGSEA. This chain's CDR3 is CSVRGLVGAFTDTQYF. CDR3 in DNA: TGCAGCGTGAGGGGGCTCGTGGGGGCCTTCACAGATACGCAGTATTTT.

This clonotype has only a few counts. This chain's CDR3 is CASSLGQASTDTQYF. Here the CDR3 DNA reads TGTGCCAGCAGCTTAGGACAGGCCAGCACAGATACGCAGTATTTT. The J gene is TRBJ2-3, the V gene TRBV7-9, with TRBD1 as a possible D gene (6 bases). The CDR3 is 15 amino acids. Germline CDR1 and CDR2: SEHNR and FQNEAQ (reference sequence). The ends were cut back, 1 base at V and 0 bases at J, with 8 bases in the middle. Full variable domain (outside the CDR3, taken from reference TRBV7-9 and TRBJ2-3): DTGVSQNPRHKITKRGQNVTFRCDPISEHNRLYWYRQTLGQGPEFLTYFQNEAQLEKSRLLSDRFSAERPKGSFSTLEIQRTEQGDSAMYLCASSLGQASTDTQYFGPGTRLTVL.